A single T cell receptor beta chain is shown here with its context. This record belongs to a study of blood T cell repertoires in COVID-19. Study in general: Samples taken during acute and convalescent COVID-19 were collected in the United States, Italy and Spain. Nucleic acid was either cDNA or gDNA, and it came from T cells, B-cell-depleted T cells, or PBMCs.

Here immunoSEQ multiplex PCR was the method, and the copy in TCRdb shows in-frame clones only, minus some. This sample has roughly 50,000 clones, with 80% to 90% found just once. Germline trimming cut 8 bases from V and 8 bases from J; bases unmatched to any gene: 7. Germline CDR1 is MGHDK and CDR2 is SYGVNS. The CDR3 has 13 amino acids. The chain couples TRBV25-1 to TRBJ1-4; 8 nucleotides agree with TRBD1. The receptor's source is a man aged 40-49 years with acute or convalescent COVID-19. The sample comprised peripheral blood. The CDR3 spells CASLRGPGEKLFF. In DNA, the CDR3 is TGTGCCAGCCTCAGGGGGCCGGGAGAAAAACTGTTTTTT.